The clone carrying this TCR beta chain is classed as large (0.1 to 1%). The antigen is unknown. V lost 5 bases and J lost 1; bases outside the gene matches: 15. This CDR3 comprises 18 residues. The germline CDR1 and CDR2 sequences are LNHNV and YYDKDF (reference sequence). As to time point: 4-8 weeks after completion of therapy. The data derive from a study of T cell therapy after organ transplantation. Study at large: T cells were expanded 2 to 3 weeks with 30 CMV class I/II epitopes.

Using immunoSEQ multiplex PCR, the repertoire was profiled, and TCRdb retains in-frame clones only, with some absent. The data contain 5,500 to 6,500 clones, approximately 74% of them seen just once; the ten biggest clones take up about 28%. V gene TRBV15 combines with J gene TRBJ2-3, with 7 bases lining up with TRBD2. This sequence originates from a human patient who had received a solid organ transplant and had CMV disease. Some T cells may originate from the graft donor. The sample here was CD8+ T cells from blood, taken after autologous CMV-specific T cell therapy. The CDR3 protein is CATSPTAAGEVGTDTQYF. Here the CDR3 DNA reads TGTGCCACCAGCCCAACGGCGGCGGGAGAGGTGGGCACAGATACGCAGTATTTT.